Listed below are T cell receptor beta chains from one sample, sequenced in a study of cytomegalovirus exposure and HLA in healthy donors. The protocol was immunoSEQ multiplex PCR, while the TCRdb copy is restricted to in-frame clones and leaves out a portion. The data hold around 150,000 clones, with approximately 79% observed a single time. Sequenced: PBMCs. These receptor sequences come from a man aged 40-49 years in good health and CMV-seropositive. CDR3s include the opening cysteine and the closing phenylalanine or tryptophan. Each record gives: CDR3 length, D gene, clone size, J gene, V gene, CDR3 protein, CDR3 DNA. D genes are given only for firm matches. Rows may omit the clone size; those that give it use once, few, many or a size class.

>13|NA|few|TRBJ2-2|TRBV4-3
CANAWGETGELFF
TGCGCCAACGCCTGGGGGGAGACCGGGGAGCTGTTTTTT
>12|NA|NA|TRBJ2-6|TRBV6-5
CASSQGTNVLTF
TGTGCCAGCAGTCAGGGAACCAACGTCCTGACTTTC
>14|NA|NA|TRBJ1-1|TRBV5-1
CASSVDGQNTEAFF
TGCGCCAGCAGCGTGGATGGCCAGAACACTGAAGCTTTCTTT
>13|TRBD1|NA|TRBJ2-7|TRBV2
CATRQGPSYEQYF
TGTGCCACCCGACAGGGACCCTCCTACGAGCAGTACTTC
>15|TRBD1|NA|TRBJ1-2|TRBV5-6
CASSLVSTGGSGYTF
TGTGCCAGCAGCTTGGTTTCGACAGGGGGCAGCGGCTACACCTTC
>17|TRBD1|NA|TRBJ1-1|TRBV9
CASSPPGPGGGNTEAFF
TGTGCCAGCAGCCCTCCGGGGCCAGGGGGCGGGAACACTGAAGCTTTCTTT
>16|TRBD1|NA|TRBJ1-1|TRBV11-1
CASSFSLGTEDTEAFF
TGTGCCAGCAGTTTTTCTTTGGGGACAGAAGACACTGAAGCTTTCTTT
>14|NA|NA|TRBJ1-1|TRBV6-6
CASSYDNMNTEAFF
TGTGCCAGCAGTTACGACAACATGAACACTGAAGCTTTCTTT
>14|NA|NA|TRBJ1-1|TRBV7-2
CASSLVSGNTEAFF
TGTGCCAGCAGCTTAGTGTCAGGTAACACTGAAGCTTTCTTT
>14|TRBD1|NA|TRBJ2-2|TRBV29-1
CSGRTGAVTGELFF
TGCAGCGGAAGGACAGGGGCTGTCACCGGGGAGCTGTTTTTT
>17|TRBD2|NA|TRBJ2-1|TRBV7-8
CASSGLAGGPVYNEQFF
TGTGCCAGCAGCGGACTAGCGGGGGGACCGGTATACAATGAGCAGTTCTTC
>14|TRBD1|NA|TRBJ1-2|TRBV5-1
CASTPERGRGGYTF
TGCGCCAGCACGCCTGAGAGGGGGCGCGGGGGCTACACCTTC
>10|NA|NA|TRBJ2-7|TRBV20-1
CSARAGEQYF
TGCAGTGCTAGAGCAGGGGAGCAGTACTTC
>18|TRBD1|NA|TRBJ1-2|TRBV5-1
CASSPRTGATAADYGYTF
TGCGCCAGCAGCCCTCGGACAGGGGCGACGGCGGCCGACTATGGCTACACCTTC
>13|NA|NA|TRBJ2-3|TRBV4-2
CASSQVAVDTQYF
TGTGCCAGCAGCCAAGTAGCGGTAGATACGCAGTATTTT
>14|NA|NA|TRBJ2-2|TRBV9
CASSGQQNTGELFF
TGTGCCAGCAGCGGACAGCAGAACACCGGGGAGCTGTTTTTT
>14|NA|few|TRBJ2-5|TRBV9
CASSQVGGKETQYF
TGTGCCAGCAGCCAGGTAGGAGGTAAAGAGACCCAGTACTTC
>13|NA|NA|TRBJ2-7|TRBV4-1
CASSQRYATEQYF
TGCGCCAGCAGCCAACGTTACGCGACTGAGCAGTACTTC
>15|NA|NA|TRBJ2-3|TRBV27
CASSLFGKTRDTQYF
TGTGCCAGCAGTTTATTCGGGAAGACAAGGGATACGCAGTATTTT
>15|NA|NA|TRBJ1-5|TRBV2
CASSELKTLNQPQHF
TGTGCCAGCAGTGAATTAAAAACTCTTAATCAGCCCCAGCATTTT
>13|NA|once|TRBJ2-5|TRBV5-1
CASSLRGQETQYF
TGCGCCAGCAGCTTGAGAGGGCAAGAGACCCAGTACTTC
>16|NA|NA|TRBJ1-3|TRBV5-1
CASSPAGGASGNTIYF
TGCGCCAGCAGCCCCGCCGGGGGGGCTTCAGGAAACACCATATATTTT
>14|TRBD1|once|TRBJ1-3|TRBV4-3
CASSQAGGGNTIYF
TGCGCCAGCAGCCAAGCAGGGGGAGGAAACACCATATATTTT
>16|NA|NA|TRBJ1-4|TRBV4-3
CASSQEGATSWEKLFF
TGCGCCAGCAGCCAAGAAGGGGCGACCTCTTGGGAAAAACTGTTTTTT
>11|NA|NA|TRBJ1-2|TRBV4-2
CASSQEGGYTF
TGTGCCAGCAGCCAAGAGGGCGGCTACACCTTC
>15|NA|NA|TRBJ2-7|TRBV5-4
CASSFRGADSYEQYF
TGTGCCAGCAGCTTTCGTGGGGCCGATTCCTACGAGCAGTACTTC
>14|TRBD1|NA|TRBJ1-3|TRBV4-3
CASSQGDSGNTIYF
TGCGCCAGCAGCCAAGGGGACAGTGGAAACACCATATATTTT
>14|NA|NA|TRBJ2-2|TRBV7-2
CASSLGGTSGELFF
TGTGCCAGCAGCTTAGGGGGCACGAGCGGGGAGCTGTTTTTT
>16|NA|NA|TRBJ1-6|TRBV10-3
CAISGGEGSINSPLHF
TGTGCCATCAGTGGAGGGGAGGGGTCAATTAATTCACCCCTCCACTTT
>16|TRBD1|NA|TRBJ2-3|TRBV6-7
CASSPPGGMVTDTQYF
TGTGCCAGCAGTCCTCCAGGGGGAATGGTCACAGATACGCAGTATTTT
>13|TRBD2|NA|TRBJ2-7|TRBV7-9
CASSWGGVREQYF
TGTGCCAGCAGCTGGGGGGGGGTCCGCGAGCAGTACTTC
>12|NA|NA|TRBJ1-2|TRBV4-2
CASSQGGRGYTF
TGTGCCAGCAGCCAAGGTGGCCGTGGCTACACCTTC
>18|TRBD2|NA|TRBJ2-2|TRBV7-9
CASSSDPGLAPYTGELFF
TGTGCCAGCAGCTCTGACCCTGGACTAGCTCCGTACACCGGGGAGCTGTTTTTT
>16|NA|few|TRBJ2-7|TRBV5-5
CASSAEPGLPPYEQYF
TGTGCCAGCAGCGCGGAACCGGGACTCCCGCCCTACGAGCAGTACTTC
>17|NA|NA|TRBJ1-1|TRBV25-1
CASSEYVAGRPNTEAFF
TGTGCCAGCAGTGAATATGTGGCGGGACGGCCGAACACTGAAGCTTTCTTT
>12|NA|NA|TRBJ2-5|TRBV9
CASSVAGETQYF
TGTGCCAGCAGCGTAGCGGGGGAGACCCAGTACTTC
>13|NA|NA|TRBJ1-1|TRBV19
CASIEGENPEAFF
TGTGCCAGTATAGAGGGCGAGAACCCTGAAGCTTTCTTT